The 17 T cell receptor beta chains presented below share a single source sample, sequenced in a study of T cell responses to AZD1222 COVID-19 vaccine. The protocol was immunoSEQ multiplex PCR, while the TCRdb copy is restricted to in-frame clones and leaves out a portion. This sample carries approximately 92,000 clones, roughly nine tenths of them seen once, and the ten largest clones take under 10%. The sample here was peripheral blood, taken on day 0 of AZD1222 vaccination. Receptor source: an adult in good health.

The rearrangement uses TRBV24-1 and TRBJ1-2, with D possibly matching TRBD1 (6 bases). The CDR3 runs 20 residues. V dropped 4 bases and J dropped 3 bases, with 29 bases sitting between them. Germline CDR1 reads KGHDR; CDR2 reads SFDVKD. CDR3 loop: CATSDPVGQLNPNTYYGYTF. Written as DNA, the CDR3 is TGTGCCACCAGTGACCCTGTCGGACAGCTCAACCCTAACACCTACTATGGCTACACCTTC.

Turning to this clone: The junction departs from the called germline gene at one end, perhaps through a read error. J is TRBJ1-4 and V is TRBV7-7; D not resolved. CDR3 size: 16 residues. Germline lookup yields CDR1 SSHAT and CDR2 FNYEAQ (reference sequence). This chain's CDR3 is CASSLGTRSTNEKLFF. DNA for the CDR3: TGTGCTAGCAGCTTAGGAACCAGATCAACTAATGAAAAACTGTTTTTT.

The table lists this clone with a count of one. This chain uses TRBV27 with TRBJ1-5, with no clear D. The CDR3 is made up of 14 amino acids. Trimming left V 5 bases short and J 4 bases short, with 12 bases between. The germline CDR1 and CDR2 sequences are MNHEY and SMNVEV (reference sequence). CDR3 sequence: CASSANEENQPQHF. The CDR3 nucleotides are TGTGCCAGCAGTGCGAACGAGGAGAATCAGCCCCAGCATTTT.

The chain uses TRBV27 and TRBJ1-1, with D possibly matching TRBD1 (6 bases). Trimming stripped 8 bases from V and 4 bases from J, with 11 bases between. Per germline, CDR1 MNHEY and CDR2 SMNVEV (reference sequence). This CDR3 has 12 amino acids. The CDR3 loop reads CASGTLGTEAFF. CDR3 nucleotides: TGTGCCAGCGGGACATTGGGCACTGAAGCTTTCTTT.

The chain employs TRBV5-4 and TRBJ2-3; TRBD2 matches at 8 bases. Trimming took 4 bases from V and 2 from J; bases not matched to a gene: 9. Germline CDR1 SGHNT, CDR2 YYREEE (reference sequence). CDR3 length: 16 residues. CDR3 DNA: TGTGCCAGCAGCCTCAGGACTAGCAGCAACACAGATACGCAGTATTTT. Translating it yields CASSLRTSSNTDTQYF. The variable domain in full, with the rest retrieved from reference TRBV5-4 and TRBJ2-3, is ETGVTQSPTHLIKTRGQQVTLRCSSQSGHNTVSWYQQALGQGPQFIFQYYREEENGRGNFPPRFSGLQFPNYSSELNVNALELDDSALYLCASSLRTSSNTDTQYFGPGTRLTVL.

J is TRBJ1-6 and V is TRBV7-2; D might be TRBD1 (5 bases). Trimming stripped 5 bases from V and 15 bases from J, with 20 bases between. This CDR3 spans 14 amino acids. Germline V gene lookup returns CDR1 SGHTA and CDR2 FQGNSA. The CDR3 sequence: CASSLSLSGRVLHF. As DNA, the CDR3 is TGTGCCAGCAGCCTCTCACTCTCGGGGCGCGTCCTCCACTTT.

The chain employs TRBV23-1 and TRBJ1-1; D remains unclear. TRBV23-1 is identified as an open reading frame with a role that is uncertain. The CDR3 length is 15 residues. With 4 bases removed from V and 3 bases from J, the gap between germline ends came to 15 bases. The CDR3 protein is CASSLSVRVDTEAFF. The CDR3 DNA sequence: TGCGCCAGCAGTCTTTCCGTAAGGGTGGACACTGAAGCTTTCTTT.

The chain uses TRBV7-9 and TRBJ2-7; the D call may be TRBD1 or TRBD2 (6 bases each). This CDR3 spans 13 amino acids. Germline loops: CDR1 SEHNR, CDR2 FQNEAQ (reference sequence). V dropped 1 base and J dropped 5 bases, with 9 bases sitting between them. The CDR3 loop is CASSLGGADEQYF. DNA for the CDR3: TGTGCCAGCAGCTTAGGGGGGGCCGACGAGCAGTACTTC.

V usage is TRBV2 and J usage is TRBJ1-6; D is perhaps TRBD1 (6 bases). V was clipped by 3 bases and J by 13 bases, with 10 bases between them. This CDR3 comprises 12 residues. Germline V gene lookup returns CDR1 SNHLY and CDR2 FYNNEI. The CDR3 region is CASSDIQGPLHF. CDR3 nucleotide sequence: TGTGCCAGCAGTGATATACAGGGCCCCCTCCACTTT.

The chain couples TRBV28 to TRBJ2-7, with 12 nucleotides matching TRBD2. CDR1 and CDR2 (germline): MDHEN, SYDVKM. V shed 5 bases and J 4 bases; nucleotides not matched to a gene: 3. The CDR3 is made up of 14 amino acids. The CDR3: CASSTSGRIYEQYF. In nucleotides, the CDR3 is TGTGCCAGCAGTACTAGCGGGAGGATATACGAGCAGTACTTC.

CDR3 coding DNA: TGTGCCAGCAGCTTAGCGCGCCTAGTAACTGGAAACACCATATATTTT. As protein: CASSLARLVTGNTIYF. This chain links TRBV7-8 with TRBJ1-3; D gene uncertain. V dropped 0 bases and J dropped 2 bases, with 11 bases sitting between them. The CDR3 runs to 16 residues. Looked up from germline, CDR1 is SGHVS and CDR2 is FQNEAQ.

The CDR3 DNA sequence: TGTGCCAGCAGTTCCGACAGGGGGCGGAGCAATCAGCCCCAGCATTTT. It translates to CASSSDRGRSNQPQHF. The genes are TRBV28 and TRBJ1-5; 10 nucleotides match TRBD1. V was clipped by 4 bases and J by 1 base; unmatched bases: 4. Germline V CDR1 and CDR2: MDHEN, SYDVKM. The CDR3 extends over 16 amino acids.

The V and J genes are TRBV2 and TRBJ1-6, with D hard to call. Germline assignment: CDR1 SNHLY and CDR2 FYNNEI. This CDR3 contains 11 residues. V lost 4 bases to trimming and J lost 11 bases, with 6 bases between them. CDR3 protein: CASSVSPPLHF. The CDR3 DNA reads TGTGCCAGCAGTGTTTCTCCACCCCTCCACTTT.

CDR3: CASSREGYSGNTIYF. CDR3 in DNA: TGTGCCAGCAGCCGGGAGGGATACTCTGGAAACACCATATATTTT. The chain employs TRBV4-2 and TRBJ1-3; D not certain. CDR3 length equals 15 residues. Per germline, CDR1 LGHNA and CDR2 YNFKEQ. Trimming left V 4 bases short and J 0 bases short, with 10 bases between.

This clone was counted a few times. The same CDR3 also results from other DNA sequences found in this sample. The chain combines TRBV6-5 with TRBJ2-7; D ambiguous. The CDR3 has 14 amino acids. Between the trimmed V and J ends, which lost 0 bases and 0 bases, there was a span of 6 bases. Per the germline V gene, CDR1 is MNHEY and CDR2 is SVGAGI. The CDR3 nucleotides read TGTGCCAGCAGTTACTCACCGAGCTCCTACGAGCAGTACTTC. It specifies CASSYSPSSYEQYF.

This clone was observed once. V gene TRBV21-1 combines with J gene TRBJ1-1; the D call of TRBD1 is as the table states it, not checked on the DNA. TRBV21-1 is designated a pseudogene. The CDR3 has 19 residues. The CDR3: CASSKGGLVGDRKNTEAFF. In nucleotides, the CDR3 is TGTGCCAGCAGCAAAGGGGGGCTAGTAGGGGATCGGAAGAACACTGAAGCTTTCTTT.

This chain connects TRBV6-5 to TRBJ2-5; TRBD1 agrees at 9 bases. V lost 7 bases and J lost 5; bases outside the gene matches: 8. This CDR3 spans 14 amino acids. The germline V gene has CDR1 MNHEY and CDR2 SVGAGI. The CDR3 spells CASTQTGGVETQYF. DNA for the CDR3: TGTGCCAGCACCCAGACAGGGGGAGTGGAGACCCAGTACTTC.